These 13 T cell receptor beta chains were sequenced from one sample in a study of CD8+ T cells in alopecia areata. Reverse transcribed after extraction, RNA yielded cDNA as the sequencing template. Method: immunoSEQ multiplex PCR; TCRdb's copy keeps in-frame clones and lacks some. Here the sample spans around 100,000 clones, roughly 55% being singletons. Treatment: oral pan-JAK inhibitor, 5-10 mg twice daily. This material consisted of CD8+ T cells sorted from blood, taken at week 24, from a patient treated with tofacitinib. Receptors were obtained from a human donor with alopecia areata.

The chain has TRBV30 and TRBJ1-2, with 7 bases identical to TRBD1. The CDR3 has 12 amino acids. V lost 7 bases and J lost 6; bases outside the gene matches: 8. Germline lookup yields CDR1 GTSNPN and CDR2 SVGIG (reference sequence). CDR3 in amino acids: CAYPAGGNGYTF. CDR3 DNA: TGTGCCTACCCAGCAGGGGGGAATGGCTACACCTTC.

The V gene is TRBV5-1, the J gene TRBJ2-7, with D perhaps TRBD1 (6 bases). The CDR3 has 12 amino acids. In germline, CDR1 is SGHRS, CDR2 YFSETQ. V gave up 2 bases and J gave up 6 bases, with 9 bases separating them. This chain's CDR3 is CASSLQGSEQYF. DNA of the CDR3: TGCGCCAGCAGCTTACAGGGATCCGAGCAGTACTTC.

V and J are TRBV11-2 and TRBJ2-7, with 9 bases matching TRBD1. CDR3 length equals 14 residues. In germline, CDR1 is SGHAT, CDR2 FQNNGV. Trimming took 5 bases from V and 4 from J; bases not matched to a gene: 6. The CDR3 sequence is CASSAWTGVYEQYF. The CDR3 coding sequence is TGTGCCAGCAGCGCATGGACAGGGGTATACGAGCAGTACTTC.

This clone has just one count. The chain couples TRBV4-1 to TRBJ1-1; D is unclear. Between the trimmed V and J ends, which lost 1 base and 11 bases, there was a span of 11 bases. CDR1 and CDR2 from the germline V gene are MGHRA and YSYEKL. CDR3 size: 12 residues. The CDR3 DNA follows: TGCGCCAGCAGCCAAGTGGGAGGCGGGGCTTTCTTT. This codes for CASSQVGGGAFF.

The chain employs TRBV5-4 and TRBJ2-7; 7 positions match TRBD1. The CDR3 covers 14 residues. Trimming removed 4 bases from V and 1 base from J; junction bases left unmatched: 5. Germline V gene sequence: CDR1 SGHNT, CDR2 YYREEE (reference sequence). As DNA, the CDR3 is TGTGCCAGCAGCGCGACAGGGTTTTCCTACGAGCAGTACTTC. It codes for CASSATGFSYEQYF. The full variable domain, completed using reference TRBV5-4 and TRBJ2-7, is ETGVTQSPTHLIKTRGQQVTLRCSSQSGHNTVSWYQQALGQGPQFIFQYYREEENGRGNFPPRFSGLQFPNYSSELNVNALELDDSALYLCASSATGFSYEQYFGPGTRLTVT.

The chain combines TRBV12-5 with TRBJ1-6; D gene unclear. CDR3 length: 14 residues. V was shortened by 3 bases and J by 5 bases, with 8 bases between the two germline ends. Germline lookup yields CDR1 LGHNT and CDR2 FRNRAP. The CDR3 DNA follows: TGTGCTAGTGGTTTCAGTGGAAATAATTCACCCCTCCACTTT. As protein: CASGFSGNNSPLHF.

V is TRBV15 and J is TRBJ2-7; D ambiguous. CDR3 length: 12 amino acids. Trimming shortened V by 0 bases and J by 5 bases, and 5 bases separated the two germline ends. Germline values: CDR1 LNHNV, CDR2 YYDKDF (reference sequence). The CDR3 nucleotides read TGTGCCACCAGCAGAGATAGAAACGAGCAGTACTTC. Amino acid sequence: CATSRDRNEQYF.

The chain combines TRBV7-8 with TRBJ1-5; no firm D call. CDR3 size: 17 residues. CDR1 and CDR2 from the germline V gene are SGHVS and FQNEAQ. V was trimmed by 1 base and J by 4 bases, leaving 17 bases between them. The CDR3 nucleotides read TGTGCCAGCAGCTTAGGGGTGGACTCAACAACAAATCAGCCCCAGCATTTT. Translation gives CASSLGVDSTTNQPQHF.

This clone occurred once. The rearrangement links TRBV30 to TRBJ2-1; D perhaps matches TRBD2 (5 bases). With 3 bases removed from V and 4 bases from J, the gap between germline ends came to 13 bases. The CDR3 totals 14 residues. Germline lookup yields CDR1 GTSNPN and CDR2 SVGIG (reference sequence). The CDR3 DNA sequence: TGTGCCTGGAGCGTTCTGGAGGAGTACAATGAGCAGTTCTTC. It codes for CAWSVLEEYNEQFF.

The chain has TRBV6-1 and TRBJ2-6; unclear D gene. Germline V gene data show CDR1 as MNHNS and CDR2 as SASEGT. Trimming cost V 5 bases and J 0 bases, with 5 bases left between them. The CDR3 runs 14 residues. In DNA, the CDR3 is TGTGCCAGCAGTACAAACTCTGGGGCCAACGTCCTGACTTTC. This translates into CASSTNSGANVLTF.

The CDR3 DNA follows: TGTGCCAGCAGCTTGAACGGGGAGCTGTTTTTT. Its protein is CASSLNGELFF. The chain has TRBV7-9 and TRBJ2-2; D uncertain. The V gene's germline CDR1 is SEHNR and CDR2 FQNEAQ (reference sequence). Trimming cost V 3 bases and J 7 bases, with 3 bases left between them. CDR3 length equals 11 residues.

The rearrangement joins TRBV30 to TRBJ1-6; D unresolved. CDR1 is GTSNPN, CDR2 SVGIG, per germline (reference sequence). The CDR3 spans 11 residues. V gave up 4 bases and J gave up 8 bases, with 6 bases separating them. The CDR3 here is CAWTFDSPLHF. CDR3 DNA: TGTGCCTGGACTTTCGATTCACCCCTCCACTTT.

The sample holds one count of this clone. V usage is TRBV13 and J usage is TRBJ2-2; unclear D gene. Germline CDR1 reads PRHDT; CDR2 reads FYEKMQ (reference sequence). V dropped 0 bases and J dropped 5 bases, with 7 bases sitting between them. This CDR3 has 14 amino acids. This CDR3 reads CASSLGATTGELFF. CDR3 coding DNA: TGTGCCAGCAGCTTAGGGGCAACAACCGGGGAGCTGTTTTTT.